The 26 T cell receptor beta chains presented below share a single source sample, sequenced in a study of tumor-infiltrating lymphocytes in primary liver carcinoma. Researchers generated TCR beta cDNA from 500 to 600 ng of total RNA, relying on a constant-region primer. ARM-PCR was slightly modified, and three nested multiplex PCR rounds with it gave rise to the TCR beta libraries. It was with TRBV1-TRBV30 forward primers and a C-beta reverse primer that the first two PCR rounds were run, at 10 to 11 cycles each. TCRdb used MiXCR to reprocess the multiplex PCR reads, holding one entry per CDR3 protein. The profile shows over 100,000 distinct CDR3 sequences, approximately 68% of them singletons. Taking about 18-31 mg of unsorted bulk tissue, the authors co-extracted RNA and DNA. The sample consisted of tumor-adjacent normal liver tissue. The receptors were gathered from a woman aged 60-75 years with primary liver carcinoma and hepatitis B virus infection.

Remarks on this clonotype: A junction boundary mismatches the germline segment, possibly from a read error. The chain recombines TRBV5-5 with TRBJ1-6; possible D gene TRBD1, 5 bases. The CDR3 runs to 15 residues. Germline V gives CDR1 SGHKS, CDR2 YYEKEE (reference sequence). The DNA for the CDR3 is TGTGCCAGCAGACCAGGGAGCTCCTATAATTCACCCTTCCATTTT. It is translated as CASRPGSSYNSPFHF.

Of note for this clonotype: Likely a read error: the CDR3 ends without its conserved phenylalanine or tryptophan. The chain combines TRBV29-1 with TRBJ1-1, with D hard to call. Trimming removed 7 bases at V and 7 bases at J, with 7 bases between. CDR3 length equals 9 residues. Looked up from germline, CDR1 is SQVTM and CDR2 is ANQGSEA. CDR3 sequence reads: CSGRDEAFL. The CDR3, as DNA: TGCAGCGGAAGGGATGAAGCTTTCCTT.

Notes on this clonotype: One junction end does not reproduce the germline sequence, and a read error may be involved. CDR3 sequence (DNA): TGTGCCAGCAGCTGGACAACTTGCGAGCAGAACTTC. This gives the protein CASSWTTCEQNF. The chain recombines TRBV11-2 with TRBJ2-7; D perhaps matches TRBD1 (5 bases). Germline V gene sequence: CDR1 SGHAT, CDR2 FQNNGV. CDR3 length: 12 amino acids.

A remark on this clonotype: Mismatch with germline at one junction end may stem from a read error. The chain uses TRBV28 and TRBJ1-1, with 7 bases that match TRBD1. This CDR3 contains 13 residues. Germline CDR1 is MDHEN and CDR2 is SYDVKM. The CDR3 nucleotides are TGTACCAGCAGTTTCCCAGGGGACAGTGAAGCTCTCTTT. Its protein is CTSSFPGDSEALF.

This rearrangement joins TRBV4-1 to TRBJ2-1; D call uncertain. The CDR3 length is 16 residues. Trimming removed 4 bases at V and 4 bases at J, with 17 bases between. Germline-derived CDR1 and CDR2 are MGHRA and YSYEKL. The CDR3, as DNA: TGCGCCAGCAGCCCAGGAGATTGGCGGTCATACAATGAGCAGTTCTTC. Protein: CASSPGDWRSYNEQFF.

A remark on this clonotype: One end of the junction fails to match germline, which may point to a read error. The genes are TRBV10-3 and TRBJ2-6; 12 bases map to TRBD2. This CDR3 contains 21 residues. Per germline, CDR1 ENHRY and CDR2 SYGVKD. CDR3 amino acids: CAISPRVQTSGSAIGANILTF. In DNA, the CDR3 is TGTGCCATCAGCCCTAGGGTCCAGACTAGCGGGAGTGCTATTGGGGCCAACATCCTGACTTTC.

The table lists this clonotype with many counts. The chain is built from TRBV6-1 and TRBJ2-2; perhaps TRBD2 as D (6 bases). V was shortened by 3 bases and J by 1 base, with 15 bases between the two germline ends. CDR3 length equals 17 residues. The germline V gene has CDR1 MNHNS and CDR2 SASEGT. DNA for the CDR3: TGTGCCAGCAGTGAGTGGAGGGGCGCCTGGAACACCGGGGAGCTGTTTTTT. It codes for CASSEWRGAWNTGELFF.

The genes are TRBV6-1 and TRBJ1-4, with a tentative D call TRBD1 (5 bases). V was cut by 9 bases and J by 10 bases, with 15 bases left in between. Germline assignment: CDR1 MNHNS and CDR2 SASEGT. This CDR3 spans 12 amino acids. The DNA of the CDR3 is TGTGCCAGTACCGACGCGGGGGTAAAACTGTTTTTT. Its protein product is CASTDAGVKLFF.

Note on this clonotype: At one boundary the junction diverges from the germline segment, which might be a read error. The chain links TRBV6-1 to TRBJ1-1; D may be TRBD1 (6 bases). This CDR3 comprises 13 residues. Germline assignment: CDR1 MNHNS and CDR2 SASEGT. The CDR3 coding sequence is TGTGCCAGCAACATCGCTGAGGGGGGTGAAACTTTCTTT. This gives the protein CASNIAEGGETFF.

This chain connects TRBV6-5 to TRBJ2-7, with D unresolved. There are 14 residues in the CDR3. Trimming shortened V by 2 bases and J by 3 bases, and 11 bases separated the two germline ends. The germline CDR1 and CDR2 sequences are MNHEY and SVGAGI. The CDR3 nucleotides read TGTGCCAGCAGTTACGGCGAGTTTGGCTACGAGCAGTACTTC. This encodes CASSYGEFGYEQYF.

Concerning this clonotype itself: Sequence at one end of the junction differs from germline and may be a read error. The rearrangement joins TRBV29-1 to TRBJ1-1; possibly TRBD1 for D (5 bases). From germline, CDR1 is SQVTM and CDR2 ANQGSEA. CDR3 length: 13 amino acids. This CDR3 reads CSIGMGEGTEAFF. The CDR3, as DNA: TGCAGCATTGGTATGGGGGAAGGCACTGAAGCCTTCTTT.

This clonotype was found a few times. The junction and the germline gene differ at one end; a read error may be behind it. The rearrangement joins TRBV5-5 to TRBJ2-1, with 8 nucleotides matching TRBD1. The CDR3 length is 14 residues. In germline, CDR1 is SGHKS, CDR2 YYEKEE (reference sequence). The CDR3 spells CASSLDRGNNEQLF. CDR3 coding DNA: TGTGCCAGCAGCCTTGACAGGGGCAACAATGAGCAGCTTTTC. Full variable domain (remainder filled in from reference TRBV5-5 and TRBJ2-1): DAGVTQSPTHLIKTRGQQVTLRCSPISGHKSVSWYQQVLGQGPQFIFQYYEKEERGRGNFPDRFSARQFPNYSSELNVNALLLGDSALYLCASSLDRGNNEQLFGPGTRLTVL.

A remark on this clonotype: A much larger clone differs from this one at a single base, so this may be a read error. The chain is built from TRBV30 and TRBJ2-7; D is possibly TRBD2 (6 bases). This CDR3 spans 11 amino acids. Germline values: CDR1 GTSNPN, CDR2 SVGIG (reference sequence). CDR3 DNA sequence: TGTGCCTGGAGTTGGGGGGACGAGCAGTGCTTC. Translated, it gives CAWSWGDEQCF.

Note on this clonotype: At one boundary the junction diverges from the germline segment, which might be a read error. The chain employs TRBV7-8 and TRBJ2-2; D assignment may be TRBD1 or TRBD2 (6 bases each). This CDR3 is 14 amino acids long. Germline V gene lookup returns CDR1 SGHVS and CDR2 FQNEAQ. The CDR3 here is CASSLTGDTGGLFF. CDR3 coding DNA: TGTGCCAGCAGCTTAACGGGGGACACCGGGGGGCTGTTTTTT.

Details on this clonotype: The junction departs from the called germline gene at one end, perhaps through a read error. V is TRBV11-1 and J is TRBJ1-1; D not certain. This CDR3 spans 17 amino acids. Germline CDR1 reads SGHAT; CDR2 reads FQDESV (reference sequence). The CDR3 nucleotides are TGTGCCAGCAGCAACCGGGATAGGGTCTTAGGTTTTTCTGAAGCTTGCTTT. It specifies CASSNRDRVLGFSEACF.

The rearrangement links TRBV29-1 to TRBJ2-1, with D perhaps matching TRBD2 (5 bases). The CDR3 is 13 amino acids. V was shortened by 5 bases and J by 13 bases, with 21 bases between the two germline ends. CDR1 SQVTM and CDR2 ANQGSEA come from the germline V gene. CDR3 sequence (DNA): TGCAGCGTTAAGGCAGGCGGGTGTGGGGAACAGTTCTTC. This translates into CSVKAGGCGEQFF.

This clonotype was recorded many times. The chain uses TRBV5-1 and TRBJ2-3; perhaps TRBD2 as D (5 bases). The V end lost 2 bases, the J end lost 2 bases, and 9 bases lay between the germline ends. Germline CDR1 SGHRS, CDR2 YFSETQ. The length of the CDR3 is 14 residues. CDR3 sequence: CASSLERSTDTQYF. For the CDR3, the DNA is TGCGCCAGCAGCTTAGAGCGGTCCACAGATACGCAGTATTTT.

The chain combines TRBV25-1 with TRBJ1-2; D not resolved. The germline gives CDR1 MGHDK, CDR2 SYGVNS. The CDR3 has 13 amino acids. V was cut by 2 bases and J by 6 bases, with 10 bases left in between. The CDR3 nucleotides are TGTGCCAGCAGTGAAGGGAGATGGAATGGCTACACCTTC. Protein: CASSEGRWNGYTF.

Only a few counts were recorded for this clonotype. Given a much more abundant clone one base away, this may be a read error. The V call is TRBV6-5, the J call TRBJ1-5; D may be TRBD1 (6 bases). CDR1 is MNHEY and CDR2 is SVGAGI in the germline V gene. There are 14 residues in the CDR3. CDR3 sequence: CANSTGQSNQPQHF. CDR3 DNA sequence: TGTGCCAACAGTACCGGACAGAGCAATCAGCCCCAGCATTTT.

This clonotype was detected only a few times. The chain combines TRBV5-1 with TRBJ1-5; no clear D gene. From germline, CDR1 is SGHRS and CDR2 YFSETQ. The CDR3 loop spans 15 amino acids. Trimming removed 4 bases at V and 1 base at J, with 12 bases between. The CDR3 region is CASSPRPGSNQPQHF. CDR3 DNA: TGCGCCAGCAGCCCCCGTCCCGGCAGCAATCAGCCCCAGCATTTT.

In this sample, this clonotype turned up a few times. The chain joins TRBV2 to TRBJ2-7; either TRBD1 or TRBD2 may supply D (6 bases each). This CDR3 contains 13 residues. Deletions cut 10 bases from V and 0 bases from J, with 13 bases between. Looked up from germline, CDR1 is SNHLY and CDR2 is FYNNEI. The CDR3 spells CATGGAGSYEQYF. The CDR3 DNA reads as TGTGCCACCGGGGGCGCGGGCTCCTACGAGCAGTACTTC.

Comment on this clonotype: At one end the junction does not follow the germline gene, possibly because of a read error. The V gene is TRBV7-9, the J gene TRBJ1-1; TRBD1 is a possible D gene (5 bases). The CDR3 has 14 amino acids. Germline values: CDR1 SEHNR, CDR2 FQNEAQ (reference sequence). The CDR3 protein is CAGSSTGGKAEAFF. DNA for the CDR3: TGTGCCGGCAGCTCCACGGGGGGAAAGGCTGAAGCTTTCTTT.

Turning to this clonotype: This may be a read error, as it is one base from a much larger clone. J is TRBJ2-1 and V is TRBV5-1, with 9 bases that match TRBD2. The CDR3 has 16 residues. Germline lookup yields CDR1 SGHRS and CDR2 YFSETQ. The CDR3 DNA follows: TGCGCCAACAGCTGGACAGCGGGAGGCTCCTACAATGAGCAGTTCTTC. As protein: CANSWTAGGSYNEQFF.

On this clonotype: A much larger clone sits a single nucleotide away, making a read error possible. This sequence joins TRBV28 and TRBJ1-5, with D perhaps TRBD1 (5 bases). This CDR3 has 14 amino acids. Trimming took off 6 bases at V and 2 bases at J, with 11 bases between the two ends. Germline CDR1 reads MDHEN; CDR2 reads SYDVKM. CDR3 coding DNA: TGTGCCAGCAGCCGGGGGGGGGGCAATCAGCCCCAGCATTTT. It translates to CASSRGGGNQPQHF.

This clonotype was recorded at least ten times. A much larger clone lies a single base off, so this may be a read error. This CDR3 reads CAWKPGQHRGGGYTF. As DNA, the CDR3 is TGTGCCTGGAAACCCGGACAGCACAGGGGCGGTGGCTACACCTTC. V and J are TRBV30 and TRBJ1-2; 7 nucleotides match TRBD1. This CDR3 is 15 amino acids long. Germline trimming cut 4 bases from V and 7 bases from J; bases unmatched to any gene: 15. Per the germline V gene, CDR1 is GTSNPN and CDR2 is SVGIG (reference sequence).

This clonotype came up once. A read error may be the cause here, since a much bigger clone is one base away. The rearrangement uses TRBV28 and TRBJ2-2; 10 bases agree with TRBD2. CDR3 length equals 15 residues. CDR1 and CDR2 from the germline V gene are MDHEN and SYDVKM. J gave up 6 bases and V 5 bases, and 6 bases lay outside the gene matches. This CDR3 reads CASSGTSEDPGELFF. The CDR3 DNA reads TGTGCCAGCAGTGGGACTAGCGAGGACCCCGGGGAGCTGTTTTTT.